One sample yielded the 30 T cell receptor beta chains listed below, sequenced in a study of OX40 agonist ivuxolimab in advanced cancers. Data came from immunoSEQ multiplex PCR; TCRdb stores just in-frame clones and leaves some out. The sample consists of some 66,000 clones, over 75% of them appearing once. The sequenced sample was CD4+ or CD8+ T cells sorted from blood, obtained in a trial of the OX40 agonist ivuxolimab. The receptors come from an adult with an advanced solid tumor such as melanoma, head and neck, liver or kidney cancer.

V is TRBV4-3 and J is TRBJ2-7, with D maybe TRBD2 (6 bases). In germline, CDR1 is LGHNA, CDR2 YSLEER. Trimming pared 4 bases from V and 6 bases from J, leaving 19 bases between. The CDR3 totals 15 residues. CDR3: CASSRSGQGFGEQYF. The CDR3 DNA sequence: TGCGCCAGCAGCCGCAGCGGGCAGGGCTTCGGCGAGCAGTACTTC.

The V and J genes are TRBV28 and TRBJ2-5; D possibly corresponds to TRBD2 (7 bases). This CDR3 spans 15 amino acids. CDR1 and CDR2 (germline): MDHEN, SYDVKM. Trimming pared 6 bases from V and 2 bases from J, leaving 16 bases between. The CDR3: CASSSMGGQQETQYF. The CDR3 DNA reads as TGTGCCAGCAGCTCCATGGGGGGGCAGCAAGAGACCCAGTACTTC.

V gene TRBV15 combines with J gene TRBJ1-1, with unresolved D. Trimming removed 0 bases from V and 8 bases from J, with 7 bases in between. This CDR3 spans 12 amino acids. From germline, CDR1 is LNHNV and CDR2 YYDKDF (reference sequence). CDR3 sequence reads: CATSRDRIEAFF. The DNA for the CDR3 is TGTGCCACCAGCAGAGATCGAATCGAAGCTTTCTTT.

The rearrangement links TRBV19 to TRBJ2-6; D is possibly TRBD1 (6 bases). Germline CDR1 LNHDA, CDR2 SQIVND (reference sequence). This CDR3 comprises 15 residues. Trimming took off 9 bases at V and 0 bases at J, with 12 bases between the two ends. For the CDR3, the DNA is TGTGCCAGCTTACAGGGCAGCTCTGGGGCCAACGTCCTGACTTTC. Encoded protein: CASLQGSSGANVLTF.

The chain joins TRBV28 to TRBJ2-5; tentatively, D is TRBD1 (6 bases). V was clipped by 3 bases and J by 0 bases, with 11 bases between them. The CDR3 runs 15 residues. Per germline, CDR1 MDHEN and CDR2 SYDVKM. The CDR3 loop reads CASSFLYRDQETQYF. Here the CDR3 DNA reads TGTGCCAGCAGTTTTCTGTACAGGGACCAAGAGACCCAGTACTTC. The whole variable domain, filled in from reference TRBV28 and TRBJ2-5, reads DVKVTQSSRYLVKRTGEKVFLECVQDMDHENMFWYRQDPGLGLRLIYFSYDVKMKEKGDIPEGYSVSREKKERFSLILESASTNQTSMYLCASSFLYRDQETQYFGPGTRLLVL.

This sequence joins TRBV9 and TRBJ1-4; 8 positions agree with TRBD1. This CDR3 region has 16 residues. Germline CDR1 SGDLS, CDR2 YYNGEE. With V trimmed by 0 bases and J by 2 bases, 3 bases remained unmatched. CDR3 loop: CASSVGQGRTNEKLFF. Written as DNA, the CDR3 is TGTGCCAGCAGCGTAGGACAGGGGCGGACTAATGAAAAACTGTTTTTT.

This clone was seen just once. The chain recombines TRBV7-3 with TRBJ2-2; 8 bases are shared with TRBD2. Looked up from germline, CDR1 is SGHTA and CDR2 is FQGTGA. The CDR3 runs 14 residues. With 8 bases clipped from V and 4 bases from J, the junction kept 6 bases outside the gene matches. The CDR3: CASRAGVGTGELFF. CDR3 nucleotides: TGTGCCAGCCGAGCGGGAGTAGGCACCGGGGAGCTGTTTTTT.

V is TRBV5-4 and J is TRBJ1-4, with D perhaps TRBD1 (5 bases). CDR1 SGHNT and CDR2 YYREEE come from the germline V gene (reference sequence). The CDR3 covers 15 residues. V dropped 2 bases and J dropped 4 bases, with 12 bases sitting between them. The CDR3 protein is CASSFDSPVNEKLFF. The CDR3 nucleotides are TGTGCCAGCAGCTTCGACAGCCCCGTTAATGAAAAACTGTTTTTT.

The chain carries TRBV2 and TRBJ2-5, with a possible D match to TRBD1 (5 bases). Germline CDR1 reads SNHLY; CDR2 reads FYNNEI. This CDR3 comprises 15 residues. Trimming took 3 bases from V and 2 from J, leaving 13 bases between them. This CDR3 reads CASSDGVGQQETQYF. CDR3 in DNA: TGTGCCAGCAGTGATGGGGTGGGGCAGCAAGAGACCCAGTACTTC.

The chain joins TRBV29-1 to TRBJ1-4; tentative D call: TRBD1 (5 bases). V was trimmed by 6 bases and J by 8 bases, leaving 22 bases between them. CDR1 is SQVTM and CDR2 is ANQGSEA in the germline V gene. The CDR3 is made up of 15 amino acids. The CDR3 DNA follows: TGCAGCGTCCTAACTTCCGGGACCCCAAGCGAAAAACTGTTTTTT. Translated: CSVLTSGTPSEKLFF. Full variable domain (missing parts from reference TRBV29-1 and TRBJ1-4): SAVISQKPSRDICQRGTSLTIQCQVDSQVTMMFWYRQQPGQSLTLIATANQGSEATYESGFVIDKFPISRPNLTFSTLTVSNMSPEDSSIYLCSVLTSGTPSEKLFFGSGTQLSVL.

V and J are TRBV5-1 and TRBJ1-1; TRBD1 agrees at 9 bases. Germline V gene lookup returns CDR1 SGHRS and CDR2 YFSETQ. The CDR3 extends over 15 amino acids. V gave up 2 bases and J gave up 7 bases; unmatched junction bases: 9. The CDR3, as DNA: TGCGCCAGCAGCTTAGGACAGGGGAATCTCTTTGAAGCTTTCTTT. Translated: CASSLGQGNLFEAFF. The variable domain in full, with the rest retrieved from reference TRBV5-1 and TRBJ1-1, is KAGVTQTPRYLIKTRGQQVTLSCSPISGHRSVSWYQQTPGQGLQFLFEYFSETQRNKGNFPGRFSGRQFSNSRSEMNVSTLELGDSALYLCASSLGQGNLFEAFFGQGTRLTVV.

This chain connects TRBV6-5 to TRBJ1-2; a weak D match, TRBD1 (6 bases). The CDR3 runs to 16 residues. Trimming removed 0 bases at V and 8 bases at J, with 19 bases between. Germline V gene lookup returns CDR1 MNHEY and CDR2 SVGAGI. CDR3 in DNA: TGTGCCAGCAGTTACTCGAGTGCGGGGGGCGCAAAAGGCTACACCTTC. Translated, it gives CASSYSSAGGAKGYTF.

The chain is built from TRBV4-1 and TRBJ2-6; either TRBD1 or TRBD2 may fit D (5 bases each). Germline CDR1 is MGHRA and CDR2 is YSYEKL. CDR3 length: 17 residues. With 3 bases removed from V and 0 bases from J, the gap between germline ends came to 12 bases. CDR3 sequence reads: CASSQLGRGSGANVLTF. The CDR3 region has the DNA TGCGCCAGCAGCCAGCTGGGACGGGGCTCTGGGGCCAACGTCCTGACTTTC.

The chain couples TRBV6-1 to TRBJ1-3; 8 nucleotides line up with TRBD1. The V and J ends lost 4 bases and 3 bases, in that order; junction bases with no gene match: 5. The CDR3 sequence is 15 residues long. The germline V gene has CDR1 MNHNS and CDR2 SASEGT. The CDR3 region has the DNA TGTGCCAGCAGTGGACAGGGGTTAAGTGGAAACACCATATATTTT. Protein sequence: CASSGQGLSGNTIYF.

This clone was seen more than once but under ten times. V and J are TRBV10-1 and TRBJ1-5; D is unclear. The germline V gene encodes CDR1 WNHNN and CDR2 SYGVQD (reference sequence). V lost 4 bases and J 6 bases, leaving 10 bases between the germline ends. This CDR3 contains 13 residues. The CDR3 region is CASSVPTSQPQHF. DNA of the CDR3: TGCGCCAGCAGTGTCCCGACATCTCAGCCCCAGCATTTT.

In nucleotides, the CDR3 is TGCGCCAGCAGCCCAAGGGGATCGACCTCTGGGGCCAACGTCCTGACTTTC. As protein: CASSPRGSTSGANVLTF. V usage is TRBV4-1 and J usage is TRBJ2-6; weak D call: TRBD1 (5 bases). The V gene lost 4 bases and the J gene lost 0 bases, with 13 bases spanning the gap. Germline loops: CDR1 MGHRA, CDR2 YSYEKL. The CDR3 runs 17 residues.

J is TRBJ2-1 and V is TRBV27, with 7 bases identical to TRBD2. Germline CDR1 is MNHEY and CDR2 is SMNVEV (reference sequence). With 4 bases clipped from V and 2 bases from J, the junction kept 5 bases outside the gene matches. The CDR3 length is 15 residues. This CDR3 reads CASSSGLGTYNEQFF. CDR3 in DNA: TGTGCCAGCAGTTCCGGACTAGGAACCTACAATGAGCAGTTCTTC.

The chain couples TRBV27 to TRBJ1-2, with D maybe TRBD1 (5 bases). CDR1 is MNHEY, CDR2 SMNVEV, per germline (reference sequence). CDR3 length equals 15 residues. V was shortened by 5 bases and J by 0 bases, with 13 bases between the two germline ends. CDR3 bases: TGTGCCAGCAGTCCTCAGGGACGGGCTAACTATGGCTACACCTTC. It codes for CASSPQGRANYGYTF.

This clone was detected once. The V call is TRBV28, the J call TRBJ2-3, with 9 bases matching TRBD1. CDR3 size: 16 residues. Germline CDR1 is MDHEN and CDR2 is SYDVKM. V gave up 6 bases and J gave up 2 bases; unmatched junction bases: 9. The CDR3 DNA reads TGTGCCAGCAGGATCACGGGACAGGGATACACAGATACGCAGTATTTT. This encodes CASRITGQGYTDTQYF.

A remark on this clone: One end of the junction fails to match germline, which may point to a read error. The J gene is TRBJ1-2, the V gene TRBV10-3; the D gene is possibly TRBD1 (5 bases). This CDR3 comprises 11 residues. Per germline, CDR1 ENHRY and CDR2 SYGVKD. The CDR3 DNA is TGCAGCGTTGGGGGGGGCTATGGCTACACCTTC. Protein product: CSVGGGYGYTF.

This clone occurred once. The chain employs TRBV9 and TRBJ1-2; D might be TRBD1 (6 bases). The germline V gene encodes CDR1 SGDLS and CDR2 YYNGEE. V shed 3 bases and J shed 5 bases, with 14 bases lying between them. The CDR3 runs to 14 residues. Here the CDR3 reads CASSANQGYYGYTF. As DNA, the CDR3 is TGTGCCAGCAGCGCGAATCAGGGGTATTATGGCTACACCTTC.

This clone came up once. This chain joins TRBV7-8 and TRBJ1-3, with no clear D. The CDR3 contains 15 residues. Trimming shortened V by 1 base and J by 0 bases, and 7 bases separated the two germline ends. Looked up from germline, CDR1 is SGHVS and CDR2 is FQNEAQ. The CDR3 nucleotides are TGTGCCAGCAGCTTAGTAGGAAACTCTGGAAACACCATATATTTT. Protein: CASSLVGNSGNTIYF.

V is TRBV25-1 and J is TRBJ2-2; 9 nucleotides match TRBD2. The length of the CDR3 is 18 residues. V shed 0 bases and J 7 bases; nucleotides not matched to a gene: 12. CDR1 is MGHDK, CDR2 SYGVNS, per germline. CDR3 DNA sequence: TGTGCCAGCAGTGAATATGTTGGCGTAGCGGGAGAAGTCGGGGAGCTGTTTTTT. Protein: CASSEYVGVAGEVGELFF.

This chain joins TRBV19 and TRBJ2-1; a weak D match, TRBD2 (5 bases). The ends were cut back, 0 bases at V and 2 bases at J, with 11 bases in the middle. The CDR3 is made up of 16 amino acids. Per the germline V gene, CDR1 is LNHDA and CDR2 is SQIVND (reference sequence). The CDR3 sequence is CASSIDETRAYNEQFF. CDR3 nucleotide sequence: TGTGCCAGTAGTATAGACGAGACGAGGGCCTACAATGAGCAGTTCTTC.

The chain carries TRBV6-6 and TRBJ1-3; no clear D. Trimming left V 9 bases short and J 4 bases short, with 10 bases between. CDR1 and CDR2 (germline): MNHNY, SVGAGI (reference sequence). The CDR3 spans 12 residues. CDR3 loop: CASGQQGNTIYF. The DNA for the CDR3 is TGTGCCAGTGGGCAACAGGGAAACACCATATATTTT.

The chain has TRBV7-9 and TRBJ2-3; TRBD1 might be the D (6 bases). Germline CDR1 reads SEHNR; CDR2 reads FQNEAQ (reference sequence). V shed 3 bases and J shed 3 bases, with 16 bases lying between them. There are 16 residues in the CDR3. The CDR3 nucleotides read TGTGCCAGCAGCTTCCTTTCAGGGGCCCCTACAGATACGCAGTATTTT. Residues: CASSFLSGAPTDTQYF.

The chain employs TRBV29-1 and TRBJ2-1; TRBD2 might be the D (6 bases). This CDR3 comprises 17 residues. Germline V gives CDR1 SQVTM, CDR2 ANQGSEA. V gave up 0 bases and J gave up 2 bases, with 17 bases separating them. CDR3 coding DNA: TGCAGCGTTGAAGATAAAGGGGCTAGCGTAGCCTACAATGAGCAGTTCTTC. Encoded protein: CSVEDKGASVAYNEQFF.

The V call is TRBV7-9, the J call TRBJ1-3; TRBD1 matches 11 bases. V gave up 5 bases and J gave up 4 bases; unmatched junction bases: 4. The CDR3 is 15 residues long. Germline-derived CDR1 and CDR2 are SEHNR and FQNEAQ (reference sequence). DNA for the CDR3: TGTGCCAGCAGCACGGGACAGGGGGGAGGAAACACCATATATTTT. This codes for CASSTGQGGGNTIYF.

The genes are TRBV28 and TRBJ1-5; D unclear. The germline gives CDR1 MDHEN, CDR2 SYDVKM. There are 12 residues in the CDR3. V lost 6 bases and J lost 6, with 9 bases in between. The CDR3 region has the DNA TGTGCCAGCAGAGGACCCGGTCAGCCCCAGCATTTT. Its protein product is CASRGPGQPQHF.

The chain carries TRBV18 and TRBJ2-1; D perhaps matches TRBD1 (5 bases). This CDR3 is 17 amino acids long. Germline values: CDR1 KGHSH, CDR2 LQKENI. The V gene lost 3 bases and the J gene lost 8 bases, with 23 bases spanning the gap. CDR3 in amino acids: CASSPYPPQGQGHEQFF. The DNA of the CDR3 is TGTGCCAGCTCACCGTATCCCCCGCAGGGTCAAGGACATGAGCAGTTCTTC.